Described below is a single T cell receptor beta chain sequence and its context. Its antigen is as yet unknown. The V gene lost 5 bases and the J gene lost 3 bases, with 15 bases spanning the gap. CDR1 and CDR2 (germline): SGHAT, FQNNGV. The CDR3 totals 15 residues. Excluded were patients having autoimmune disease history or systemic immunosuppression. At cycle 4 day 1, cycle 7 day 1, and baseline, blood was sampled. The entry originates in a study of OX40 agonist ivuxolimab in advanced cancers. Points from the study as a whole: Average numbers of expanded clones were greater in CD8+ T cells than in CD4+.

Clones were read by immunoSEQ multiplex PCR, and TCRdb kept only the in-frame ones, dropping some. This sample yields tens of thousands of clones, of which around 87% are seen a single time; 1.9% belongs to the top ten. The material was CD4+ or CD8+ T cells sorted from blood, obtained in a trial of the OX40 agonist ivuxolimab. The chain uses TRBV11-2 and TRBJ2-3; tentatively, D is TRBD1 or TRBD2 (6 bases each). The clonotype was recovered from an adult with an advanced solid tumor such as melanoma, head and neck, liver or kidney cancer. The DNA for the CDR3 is TGTGCCAGCAGCCTGGAGGGGGGCTTGACAGATACGCAGTATTTT. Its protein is CASSLEGGLTDTQYF.